The TCR beta chain under discussion was sequenced for a study of T-cell memory formation after mild COVID-19. Study as a whole: For the most part, TCR clusters were specific to one donor. Study conclusions and caveats: Among contracting clones, CD4+ were mainly CM/EM and CD8+ enriched in EMRA. Pre-infection memory already had some responding clones, implying cross-reactive memory joined.

This clonotype was counted a few times. Antigen specificity is unknown. Germline CDR1 and CDR2: SGHAT and FQNNGV. Trimming cost V 1 base and J 3 bases; bases outside gene matches: 6. The CDR3 totals 15 residues. TCRdb analysed the 5' RACE reads with MiXCR anew, one entry per CDR3 protein. The profile shows about 270,000 distinct CDR3 sequences, about a sixth of them singletons. The chain carries TRBV11-2 and TRBJ2-7, with 7 bases lining up with TRBD2. Sequencing was done on a sample of PBMCs or a T cell subset sorted from them (not recorded which). This clonotype was sampled from a man aged 18 to 29 who had mild COVID-19 (a few samples of this study predate the infection). Cell type and time point are not known. The CDR3 protein is CASSLAAGRNYEQYF. The DNA for the CDR3 is TGTGCCAGCAGCTTAGCAGCGGGGCGGAACTACGAGCAGTACTTC.